Presented here are 8 T cell receptor beta chains from one specimen sequenced in a study of blood T cell repertoires in COVID-19. This table comes from immunoSEQ multiplex PCR, and its TCRdb copy is limited to in-frame clones, with some not included. This table holds just over 650,000 clones, 85% to 90% found once. Sequenced material: peripheral blood. The source is a woman younger than 35 with acute or convalescent COVID-19.

The chain carries TRBV5-8 and TRBJ2-1, with D perhaps matching TRBD1 (5 bases). CDR1 and CDR2 from the germline V gene are SGHTS and YDEGEE. This CDR3 spans 14 amino acids. V lost 2 bases and J 7 bases, leaving 13 bases between the germline ends. DNA of the CDR3: TGTGCCAGCAGCTTAGCCAGGGTGGGGAATGAGCAGTTCTTC. Translated: CASSLARVGNEQFF.

The chain carries TRBV18 and TRBJ1-2; the D is unclear. The CDR3 covers 12 residues. Germline loops: CDR1 KGHSH, CDR2 LQKENI. V lost 4 bases, J lost 5 bases, and 8 bases lay in between. CDR3 loop: CASSLEWYGYTF. The CDR3 bases are TGTGCCAGCTCACTAGAATGGTATGGCTACACCTTC.

This clone was detected only a few times. CDR3 residues: CAWSADRGNQPQHF. Written as DNA, the CDR3 is TGTGCCTGGAGCGCCGACAGGGGCAATCAGCCCCAGCATTTT. The chain has TRBV30 and TRBJ1-5, with 7 bases matching TRBD1. After removal of 3 bases from V and 2 bases from J, the junction contained 4 bases not matched to a gene. Germline-derived CDR1 and CDR2 are GTSNPN and SVGIG (reference sequence). This CDR3 region has 14 residues.

The V call is TRBV4-3, the J call TRBJ1-2, with D perhaps TRBD1 (5 bases). The germline CDR1 and CDR2 sequences are LGHNA and YSLEER. The CDR3 is 15 amino acids. With 0 bases removed from V and 3 bases from J, the gap between germline ends came to 11 bases. Here the CDR3 DNA reads TGCGCCAGCAGCCAAGATTCGGAACAGGACTATGGCTACACCTTC. Translating it yields CASSQDSEQDYGYTF.

The V gene is TRBV27, the J gene TRBJ2-7; TRBD1 matches 9 bases. The CDR3 contains 14 residues. Losses at the gene ends were 5 bases for V and 5 bases for J; bases not matched to a gene: 7. CDR1 is MNHEY, CDR2 SMNVEV, per germline (reference sequence). For the CDR3, the DNA is TGTGCCAGCAGTACACGACAGGGGGTCCACGAGCAGTACTTC. Protein product: CASSTRQGVHEQYF.

A single count supports this clone. The chain carries TRBV10-3 and TRBJ2-2; TRBD1 agrees at 9 bases. The CDR3 loop spans 15 amino acids. Unmatched junction bases numbered 3, after V lost 2 bases and J lost 5 bases. Germline lookup yields CDR1 ENHRY and CDR2 SYGVKD. CDR3 nucleotides: TGTGCCATCAGTGAGGGACAGGGGTGGACCGGGGAGCTGTTTTTT. Its protein product is CAISEGQGWTGELFF.

This chain connects TRBV2 to TRBJ2-7; D is possibly TRBD1 (6 bases). Germline-derived CDR1 and CDR2 are SNHLY and FYNNEI. CDR3 length: 15 residues. V dropped 1 base and J dropped 5 bases, with 15 bases sitting between them. CDR3 bases: TGTGCCAGCAGTGAAGGGTCAGGGCAGGGGAACGAGCAGTACTTC. Amino acid sequence: CASSEGSGQGNEQYF.

V gene TRBV19 combines with J gene TRBJ2-1; 8 positions agree with TRBD1. Germline V CDR1 and CDR2: LNHDA, SQIVND (reference sequence). The J segment lost 1 base and the V segment lost 5 bases, leaving 1 base of the junction unmatched. The CDR3 totals 14 residues. CDR3 in DNA: TGTGCCAGTAGTCGACAGGGGTCCTACAATGAGCAGTTCTTC. Protein: CASSRQGSYNEQFF.